The clone carrying this T cell receptor (beta chain) was seen once. Its antigen is undetermined. The CDR3 length is 14 residues. Germline V gene lookup returns CDR1 MGHRA and CDR2 YSYEKL. The V and J ends lost 1 base and 4 bases respectively, with 8 bases between them. Generated by immunoSEQ multiplex PCR, the TCRdb table keeps only in-frame clones and is missing some. The repertoire holds 55,000 to 80,000 clones, with around 77% as singletons. The sample comes from a study of radiotherapy plus CTLA-4 blockade in lung cancer. Study-wide points: Response was reportedly best predicted by early blood T cell clone dynamics, with interferon-beta.

This TCR derives from a human donor with non-small cell lung cancer who had a complete response to radiotherapy plus ipilimumab. V is TRBV4-1 and J is TRBJ1-5; D is undetermined. Specimen: peripheral blood, collected from a patient treated with radiotherapy plus ipilimumab. The CDR3 DNA is TGCGCCAGCAGCCAAGGACTGGCTAATCAGCCCCAGCATTTT. It specifies CASSQGLANQPQHF.